The source of this T cell receptor beta chain is a study of T cell repertoires in aging, cancer and after chemotherapy. The overall study: Pre- and post-chemotherapy samples were paired from glioblastoma patients treated with temozolomide-based therapy.

TCR beta rearrangements were amplified from peripheral blood genomic DNA. By proportion, this clonotype is large. As yet, its antigen is unknown. Per the germline V gene, CDR1 is SQVTM and CDR2 is ANQGSEA. CDR3 length: 14 amino acids. J lost 0 bases, V lost 6 bases, and 6 bases had no gene match. Rearranged V-D-J TRB sequences were amplified with a mixed TRB-A/B primer pool. A single record per CDR3 protein comes from TCRdb applying MiXCR to the multiplex PCR reads. Here the sample spans 1,600 or so distinct CDR3 sequences, roughly 25% being singletons. Study results and limitations: Immunological memory after chemotherapy cannot be judged from the repertoire data. Rebound thymic output was suggested by rising median generation probability during chemotherapy in each cancer cohort.

Sequenced: blood. The rearrangement links TRBV29-1 to TRBJ1-1, with 8 bases fitting TRBD1. This sequence originates from a human donor with a solid tumor. Here the CDR3 DNA reads TGCAGCGTAAAATACAGGGGGGTGAACACTGAAGCTTTCTTT. It specifies CSVKYRGVNTEAFF.